Shown below are 24 T cell receptor beta chains from a single sample sequenced in a study of T-cell memory formation after mild COVID-19 (dated by TCRdb to 2020 to 2022). Library prep was done by 5' RACE. The sample was run on an Illumina NovaSeq 6000. TCRdb handled the public reads itself, with Q25 trimming in fastp and clone calling in MiXCR, and kept productive beta chains. Rows are unified per CDR3 protein, each entry keeping the most common DNA and genes. For this sample the table gives about 27,000 distinct CDR3 sequences, of which about 15% were detected only once. The leading ten clones occupy 1.4% of the sample. The sequenced sample consisted of PBMCs or a T cell subset sorted from them (not recorded which). The receptors were gathered from an adult who had mild COVID-19 (a few samples of this study predate the infection). The sample titles of this study are shuffled in the database, so cell type and time point are left out.

This clonotype was recorded at least ten times. The genes are TRBV5-6 and TRBJ2-3, with unresolved D. Trimming left V 4 bases short and J 3 bases short, with 6 bases between. The CDR3 covers 12 residues. Germline V CDR1 and CDR2: SGHDT, YYEEEE. CDR3 in amino acids: CASSAGTDTQYF. CDR3 bases: TGTGCCAGCAGCGCCGGGACAGATACGCAGTATTTT.

Sample share makes this clonotype medium-sized. V and J are TRBV11-2 and TRBJ1-1; the match to TRBD1 covers 9 bases. The germline gives CDR1 SGHAT, CDR2 FQNNGV. The length of the CDR3 is 14 residues. Trimming cost V 4 bases and J 5 bases; bases outside gene matches: 5. The CDR3 region has the DNA TGTGCCAGCAGCTCACAGGGGGCTCGGACTGAAGCTTTCTTT. It codes for CASSSQGARTEAFF. Combining the CDR3 with reference TRBV11-2 and TRBJ1-1 gives the whole variable domain EAGVAQSPRYKIIEKRQSVAFWCNPISGHATLYWYQQILGQGPKLLIQFQNNGVVDDSQLPKDRFSAERLKGVDSTLKIQPAKLEDSAVYLCASSSQGARTEAFFGQGTRLTVV.

The chain combines TRBV11-2 with TRBJ1-1, with D perhaps matching TRBD1 (6 bases). V lost 0 bases, J lost 2 bases, and 13 bases lay in between. This CDR3 has 16 amino acids. Germline V gene lookup returns CDR1 SGHAT and CDR2 FQNNGV. CDR3 amino acids: CASSLDPGAANTEAFF. CDR3 nucleotides: TGTGCCAGCAGCTTAGATCCGGGGGCCGCAAACACTGAAGCTTTCTTT.

This clonotype came up many times. This sequence joins TRBV19 and TRBJ1-1; D is uncertain. In germline, CDR1 is LNHDA, CDR2 SQIVND (reference sequence). This CDR3 is built from 14 residues. V lost 3 bases, J lost 1 base, and 9 bases lay in between. CDR3 loop: CASSIPAGNTEAFF. Written as DNA, the CDR3 is TGTGCCAGTAGTATCCCAGCAGGGAACACTGAAGCTTTCTTT.

There are many counts of this clonotype. The chain is built from TRBV7-2 and TRBJ2-5, with unresolved D. Germline lookup yields CDR1 SGHTA and CDR2 FQGNSA. Trimming stripped 1 base from V and 7 bases from J, with 10 bases between. The CDR3 runs 13 residues. The CDR3, as DNA: TGTGCCAGCAGCTTAGTTTCGGCAGGGACCCAGTACTTC. Translating it yields CASSLVSAGTQYF.

This chain connects TRBV30 to TRBJ2-7, with D perhaps TRBD2 (6 bases). CDR3 size: 12 residues. The ends were cut back, 0 bases at V and 7 bases at J, with 10 bases in the middle. The V gene's germline CDR1 is GTSNPN and CDR2 SVGIG (reference sequence). CDR3 loop: CAWSVSRGEQYF. Here the CDR3 DNA reads TGTGCCTGGAGTGTCAGCCGGGGGGAGCAGTACTTC.

Many counts were recorded for this clonotype. The CDR3 region has the DNA TGCGCCAGCAGCCAAGATGGTCAGGGAGATAGCACCATATATTTT. Protein sequence: CASSQDGQGDSTIYF. The chain joins TRBV4-3 to TRBJ1-3; D is possibly TRBD1 (5 bases). This CDR3 region has 15 residues. Germline lookup yields CDR1 LGHNA and CDR2 YSLEER. Between the trimmed V and J ends, which lost 0 bases and 9 bases, there was a span of 15 bases.

In this sample, this clonotype turned up many times. The chain links TRBV18 to TRBJ1-1, with 7 bases that match TRBD1. There are 14 residues in the CDR3. V dropped 4 bases and J dropped 2; count of bases not matched to a gene: 4. CDR1 is KGHSH, CDR2 LQKENI, per germline. CDR3: CASSQDRSNTEAFF. The CDR3 DNA reads as TGTGCCAGCTCACAGGACAGGAGTAACACTGAAGCTTTCTTT.

This clonotype was observed at least ten times. The junction does not match germline at one end; this may be a read error. The rearrangement joins TRBV29-1 to TRBJ2-3; D possibly uses TRBD1 or TRBD2 (6 bases each). Germline V gene sequence: CDR1 SQVTM, CDR2 ANQGSEA. The CDR3 is 14 amino acids. As DNA, the CDR3 is TGCAGCCTAGTGGGCGGGACACCGCACAGATACGCAGTATTT. It is translated as CSLVGGTPHRYAVF.

This chain connects TRBV18 to TRBJ2-2; 8 bases are a match to TRBD1. The CDR3 sequence is 13 residues long. J was trimmed by 5 bases and V by 8 bases; bases with no gene match: 4. Per the germline V gene, CDR1 is KGHSH and CDR2 is LQKENI. DNA of the CDR3: TGTGCCAGCCCAGGGGGCGCGACCGGGGAGCTGTTTTTT. Translated, it gives CASPGGATGELFF.

This clonotype occurred a few times. The chain links TRBV7-2 to TRBJ2-3; no clear D gene. CDR1 SGHTA and CDR2 FQGNSA come from the germline V gene. This CDR3 is 13 amino acids long. V was shortened by 2 bases and J by 14 bases, with 17 bases between the two germline ends. CDR3 residues: CASSLNGGDVVYF. For the CDR3, the DNA is TGTGCCAGCAGCTTAAATGGTGGGGATGTGGTGTATTTT.

This clonotype was seen many times. This rearrangement joins TRBV7-6 to TRBJ2-5; D is unresolved. Germline-derived CDR1 and CDR2 are SGHVS and FNYEAQ. This CDR3 region has 12 residues. Trimming removed 5 bases at V and 0 bases at J, with 4 bases between. The CDR3 DNA reads TGTGCCAGCAGCGGGCACCAAGAGACCCAGTACTTC. Translating it yields CASSGHQETQYF. Drawing the rest from reference TRBV7-6 and TRBJ2-5, the complete variable domain is GAGVSQSPRYKVTKRGQDVALRCDPISGHVSLYWYRQALGQGPEFLTYFNYEAQQDKSGLPNDRFSAERPEGSISTLTIQRTEQRDSAMYRCASSGHQETQYFGPGTRLLVL.

This clonotype was observed at least ten times. This sequence joins TRBV5-1 and TRBJ2-5; 15 bases agree with TRBD2. This CDR3 is built from 17 residues. V lost 3 bases to trimming and J lost 2 bases; unmatched junction nucleotides: 5. CDR1 is SGHRS, CDR2 YFSETQ, per germline. The CDR3 DNA is TGCGCCAGCAGCTGGACTAGCGGGGGGGTACCTCAAGAGACCCAGTACTTC. It codes for CASSWTSGGVPQETQYF.

The chain links TRBV5-1 to TRBJ1-5; the D is unclear. Between the trimmed V and J ends, which lost 0 bases and 0 bases, there was a span of 7 bases. The CDR3 extends over 15 amino acids. CDR1 and CDR2 (germline): SGHRS, YFSETQ. CDR3 sequence: CASSLAPDSNQPQHF. The CDR3 bases are TGCGCCAGCAGCTTGGCTCCAGATAGCAATCAGCCCCAGCATTTT.

This chain connects TRBV3-1 to TRBJ2-7; D gene ambiguous. The CDR3 consists of 12 residues. V lost 0 bases and J 5 bases, leaving 5 bases between the germline ends. The germline V gene encodes CDR1 LGHDT and CDR2 YNNKEL (reference sequence). The CDR3 region has the DNA TGTGCCAGCAGCCAAGATCGACACGAGCAGTACTTC. It encodes CASSQDRHEQYF.

Notes on this clonotype: Lacking the conserved final phenylalanine or tryptophan, this CDR3 likely reflects a read error. The chain links TRBV20-1 to TRBJ2-5; D is ambiguous. V was cut by 0 bases and J by 4 bases, with 3 bases left in between. The CDR3 runs to 11 residues. The germline V gene has CDR1 DFQATT and CDR2 SNEGSKA (reference sequence). The CDR3 reads CSARDGETQYC. CDR3 in DNA: TGCAGTGCTAGAGACGGAGAGACCCAGTACTGC.

Ten or more counts support this clonotype. V gene TRBV21-1 combines with J gene TRBJ2-7; the table gives TRBD2 as D, unverified against the DNA. TRBV21-1 is reported as a pseudogene. The CDR3 spans 17 residues. The CDR3 reads CASSKACEGPSSYEQYF. CDR3 nucleotides: TGTGCCAGCAGCAAAGCATGCGAAGGGCCAAGCTCCTACGAGCAGTACTTC.

V and J are TRBV6-2 or TRBV6-3 and TRBJ1-2, with unresolved D. From germline, CDR1 is MNHEY and CDR2 SVGEGT. The CDR3 has 12 residues. Trimming shortened V by 7 bases and J by 4 bases, and 10 bases separated the two germline ends. The CDR3 sequence: CASMRQPYGYTF. For the CDR3, the DNA is TGTGCCAGCATGAGGCAGCCCTATGGCTACACCTTC.

This clonotype was picked up many times. Written as DNA, the CDR3 is TGCGCCAGCAGCTTGGGGGACCCGGGTTTGGCTACCATGAACACTGAAGCTTTCTTT. Translated, it gives CASSLGDPGLATMNTEAFF. This chain links TRBV5-1 with TRBJ1-1, with a tentative D call TRBD1 (5 bases). The germline V gene encodes CDR1 SGHRS and CDR2 YFSETQ. The CDR3 contains 19 residues. V lost 0 bases, J lost 0 bases, and 21 bases lay in between.

This clonotype was seen many times. The chain joins TRBV7-2 to TRBJ1-2; no clear D gene. V lost 5 bases to trimming and J lost 2 bases, with 12 bases between them. CDR1 SGHTA and CDR2 FQGNSA come from the germline V gene. This CDR3 is 14 amino acids long. CDR3 sequence: CASSPSATNYGYTF. Here the CDR3 DNA reads TGTGCCAGCAGCCCGTCCGCGACCAACTATGGCTACACCTTC.

This clonotype came up many times. This chain connects TRBV3-1 to TRBJ2-5, with TRBD2 matching 13 bases. The CDR3 is made up of 16 amino acids. Germline CDR1 is LGHDT and CDR2 is YNNKEL (reference sequence). V shed 4 bases, J shed 2 bases, and the junction held 4 bases outside the gene matches. CDR3 amino acids: CASSLLAGGHQETQYF. The DNA for the CDR3 is TGTGCCAGCAGCCTACTAGCGGGGGGGCATCAAGAGACCCAGTACTTC.

This clonotype occurred a few times. The genes are TRBV29-1 and TRBJ1-3; D is unclear. V was clipped by 6 bases and J by 0 bases, with 15 bases between them. The CDR3 is made up of 15 amino acids. CDR1 and CDR2 (germline): SQVTM, ANQGSEA. In DNA form, the CDR3 reads TGCAGCGTCGCGGATCGCCCCGGCTCTGGAAACACCATATATTTT. Amino acids: CSVADRPGSGNTIYF.

The table lists this clonotype with many counts. One junction end disagrees with the germline gene, perhaps due to a read error. The chain links TRBV7-7 to TRBJ2-4; TRBD2 might be the D (6 bases). The CDR3 contains 20 residues. Looked up from germline, CDR1 is SSHAT and CDR2 is FNYEAQ (reference sequence). The CDR3 protein is CASSLRARGGQNLAKNIQYF. The CDR3, as DNA: TGTGCTAGCAGCTTAAGGGCCCGAGGAGGGCAGAACCTAGCCAAAAACATTCAGTACTTC. Combining the CDR3 with reference TRBV7-7 and TRBJ2-4 gives the whole variable domain GAGVSQSPRYKVTKRGQDVTLRCDPISSHATLYWYQQALGQGPEFLTYFNYEAQPDKSGLPSDRFSAERPEGSISTLTIQRTEQRDSAMYRCASSLRARGGQNLAKNIQYFGAGTRLSVL.

The chain recombines TRBV7-3 with TRBJ2-1, with a weak D call TRBD2 (5 bases). V lost 1 base to trimming and J lost 4 bases, with 14 bases between them. The V gene's germline CDR1 is SGHTA and CDR2 FQGTGA. This CDR3 comprises 16 residues. The CDR3 is CASSLIGRGKYNEQFF. In DNA form, the CDR3 reads TGTGCCAGCAGCTTAATCGGTCGGGGAAAATACAATGAGCAGTTCTTC.